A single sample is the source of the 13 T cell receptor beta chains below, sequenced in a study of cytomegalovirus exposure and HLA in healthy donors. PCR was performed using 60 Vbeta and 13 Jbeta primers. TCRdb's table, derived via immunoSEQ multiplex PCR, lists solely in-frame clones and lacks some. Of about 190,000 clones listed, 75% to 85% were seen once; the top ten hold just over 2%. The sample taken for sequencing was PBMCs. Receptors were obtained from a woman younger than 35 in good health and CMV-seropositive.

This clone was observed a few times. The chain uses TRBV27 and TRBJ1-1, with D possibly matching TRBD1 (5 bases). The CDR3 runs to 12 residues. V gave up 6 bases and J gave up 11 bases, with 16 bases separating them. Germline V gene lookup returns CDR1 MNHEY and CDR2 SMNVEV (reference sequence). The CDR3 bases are TGTGCCAGCAGCTCCTTAGGGGTCGGCGCTTTCTTT. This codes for CASSSLGVGAFF.

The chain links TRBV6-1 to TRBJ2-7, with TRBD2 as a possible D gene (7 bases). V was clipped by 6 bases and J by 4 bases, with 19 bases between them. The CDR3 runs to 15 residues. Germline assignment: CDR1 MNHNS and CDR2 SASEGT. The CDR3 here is CASRGGVRGAYEQYF. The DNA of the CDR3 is TGTGCCAGCAGAGGGGGTGTTCGGGGGGCGTACGAGCAGTACTTC.

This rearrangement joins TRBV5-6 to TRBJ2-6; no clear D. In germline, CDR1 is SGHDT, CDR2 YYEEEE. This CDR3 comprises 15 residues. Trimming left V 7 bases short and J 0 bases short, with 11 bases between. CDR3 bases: TGTGCCAGCGGAATTACAGACTCTGGGGCCAACGTCCTGACTTTC. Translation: CASGITDSGANVLTF. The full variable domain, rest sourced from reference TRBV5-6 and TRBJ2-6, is DAGVTQSPTHLIKTRGQQVTLRCSPKSGHDTVSWYQQALGQGPQFIFQYYEEEERQRGNFPDRFSGHQFPNYSSELNVNALLLGDSALYLCASGITDSGANVLTFGAGSRLTVL.

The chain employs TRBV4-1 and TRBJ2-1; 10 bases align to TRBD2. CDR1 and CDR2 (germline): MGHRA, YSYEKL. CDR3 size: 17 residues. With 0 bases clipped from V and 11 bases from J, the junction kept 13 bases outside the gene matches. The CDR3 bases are TGCGCCAGCAGCCAAGATACAGTCCCGATAGCGGGGGGACAGCAGTTCTTC. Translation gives CASSQDTVPIAGGQQFF.

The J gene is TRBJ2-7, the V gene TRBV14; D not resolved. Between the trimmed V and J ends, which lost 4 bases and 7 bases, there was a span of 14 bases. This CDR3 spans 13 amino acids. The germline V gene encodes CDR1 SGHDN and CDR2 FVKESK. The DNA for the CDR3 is TGTGCCAGCAGCCTTGGGCCTTCACCGGAGCAGTACTTC. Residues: CASSLGPSPEQYF.

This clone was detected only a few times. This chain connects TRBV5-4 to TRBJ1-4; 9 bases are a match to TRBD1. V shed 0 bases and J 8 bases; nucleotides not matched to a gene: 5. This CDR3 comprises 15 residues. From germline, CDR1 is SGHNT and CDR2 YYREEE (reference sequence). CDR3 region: CASSLVGTGKEKLFF. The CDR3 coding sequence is TGTGCCAGCAGCTTGGTAGGGACAGGGAAGGAAAAACTGTTTTTT.

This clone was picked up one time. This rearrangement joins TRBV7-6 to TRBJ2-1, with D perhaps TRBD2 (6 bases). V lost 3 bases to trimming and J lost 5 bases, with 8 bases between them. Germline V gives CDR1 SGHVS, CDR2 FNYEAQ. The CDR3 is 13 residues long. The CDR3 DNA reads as TGTGCCAGCAGCTTGGCGGGGAACAATGAGCAGTTCTTC. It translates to CASSLAGNNEQFF.

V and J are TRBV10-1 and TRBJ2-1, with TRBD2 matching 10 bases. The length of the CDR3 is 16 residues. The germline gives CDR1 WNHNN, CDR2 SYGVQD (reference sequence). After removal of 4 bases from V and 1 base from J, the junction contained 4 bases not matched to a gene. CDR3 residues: CASSALTSGSYNEQFF. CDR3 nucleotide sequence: TGCGCCAGCAGTGCGTTGACTAGCGGGTCCTACAATGAGCAGTTCTTC.

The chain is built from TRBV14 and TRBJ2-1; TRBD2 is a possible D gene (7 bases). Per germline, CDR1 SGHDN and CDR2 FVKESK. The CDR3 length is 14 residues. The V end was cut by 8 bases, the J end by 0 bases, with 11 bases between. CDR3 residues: CASGGASSYNEQFF. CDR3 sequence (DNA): TGTGCCAGCGGGGGGGCGAGCTCCTACAATGAGCAGTTCTTC.

The CDR3, as DNA: TGTGCCAGCAGCTTACGCCCCCGCTTCACGACAGGGGGCCAATACGAGCAGTACTTC. It yields the protein CASSLRPRFTTGGQYEQYF. The chain employs TRBV7-9 and TRBJ2-7, with 10 bases identical to TRBD1. CDR3 size: 19 residues. V was clipped by 2 bases and J by 4 bases; unmatched bases: 17. Germline V gives CDR1 SEHNR, CDR2 FQNEAQ (reference sequence).

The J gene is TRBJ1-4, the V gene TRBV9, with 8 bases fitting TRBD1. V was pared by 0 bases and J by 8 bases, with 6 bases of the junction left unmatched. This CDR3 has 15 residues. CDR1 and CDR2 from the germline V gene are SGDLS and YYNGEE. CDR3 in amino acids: CASSVEGRGQEKLFF. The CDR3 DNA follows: TGTGCCAGCAGCGTAGAAGGCAGGGGGCAGGAAAAACTGTTTTTT.

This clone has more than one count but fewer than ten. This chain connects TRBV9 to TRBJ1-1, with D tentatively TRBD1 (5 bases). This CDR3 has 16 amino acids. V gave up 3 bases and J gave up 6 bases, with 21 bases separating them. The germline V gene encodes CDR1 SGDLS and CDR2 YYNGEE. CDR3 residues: CASSGLPYGALAEAFF. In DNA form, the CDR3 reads TGTGCCAGCAGCGGGCTACCTTATGGGGCCCTCGCTGAAGCTTTCTTT.

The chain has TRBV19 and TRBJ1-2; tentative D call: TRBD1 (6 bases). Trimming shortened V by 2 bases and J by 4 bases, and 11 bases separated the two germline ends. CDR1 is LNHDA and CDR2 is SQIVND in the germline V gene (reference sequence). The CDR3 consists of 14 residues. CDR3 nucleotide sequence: TGTGCCAGTAGTATAACACAGGGTGGCTATGGCTACACCTTC. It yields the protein CASSITQGGYGYTF.